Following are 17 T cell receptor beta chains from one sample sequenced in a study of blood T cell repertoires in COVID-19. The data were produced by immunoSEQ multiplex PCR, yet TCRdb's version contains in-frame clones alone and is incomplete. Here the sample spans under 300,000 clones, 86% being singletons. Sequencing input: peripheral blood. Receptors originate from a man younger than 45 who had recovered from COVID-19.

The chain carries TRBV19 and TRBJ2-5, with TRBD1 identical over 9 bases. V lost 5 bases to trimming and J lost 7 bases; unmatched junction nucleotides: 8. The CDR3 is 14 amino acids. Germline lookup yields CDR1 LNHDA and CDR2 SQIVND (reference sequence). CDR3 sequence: CASSPWTGEVTQYF. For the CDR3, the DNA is TGTGCCAGTAGTCCCTGGACAGGGGAGGTGACCCAGTACTTC.

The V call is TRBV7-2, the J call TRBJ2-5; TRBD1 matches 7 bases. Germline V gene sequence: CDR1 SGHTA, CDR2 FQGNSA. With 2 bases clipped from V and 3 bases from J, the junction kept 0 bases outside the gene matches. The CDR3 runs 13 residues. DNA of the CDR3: TGTGCCAGCAGCTTACAGGGGGAAGAGACCCAGTACTTC. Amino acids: CASSLQGEETQYF.

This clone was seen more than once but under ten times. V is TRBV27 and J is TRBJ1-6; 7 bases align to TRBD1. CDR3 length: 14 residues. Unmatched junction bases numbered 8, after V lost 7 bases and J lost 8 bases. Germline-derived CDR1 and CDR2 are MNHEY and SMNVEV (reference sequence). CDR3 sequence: CASTPTGIDSPLHF. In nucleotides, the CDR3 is TGTGCCAGCACCCCGACAGGGATTGATTCACCCCTCCACTTT.

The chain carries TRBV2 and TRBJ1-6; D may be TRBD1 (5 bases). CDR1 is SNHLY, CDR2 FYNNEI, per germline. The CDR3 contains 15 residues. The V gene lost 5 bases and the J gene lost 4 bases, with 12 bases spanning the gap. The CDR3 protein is CASSRDREYNSPLHF. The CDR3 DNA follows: TGTGCCAGCAGTCGTGACAGAGAGTATAATTCACCCCTCCACTTT.

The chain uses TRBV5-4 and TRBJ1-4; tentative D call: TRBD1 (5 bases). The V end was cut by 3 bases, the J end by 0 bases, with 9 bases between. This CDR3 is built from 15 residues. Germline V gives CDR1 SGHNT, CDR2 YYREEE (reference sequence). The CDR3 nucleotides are TGTGCCAGCAGCTCCCCACAGGCAACTAATGAAAAACTGTTTTTT. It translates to CASSSPQATNEKLFF. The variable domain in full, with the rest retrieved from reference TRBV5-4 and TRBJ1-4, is ETGVTQSPTHLIKTRGQQVTLRCSSQSGHNTVSWYQQALGQGPQFIFQYYREEENGRGNFPPRFSGLQFPNYSSELNVNALELDDSALYLCASSSPQATNEKLFFGSGTQLSVL.

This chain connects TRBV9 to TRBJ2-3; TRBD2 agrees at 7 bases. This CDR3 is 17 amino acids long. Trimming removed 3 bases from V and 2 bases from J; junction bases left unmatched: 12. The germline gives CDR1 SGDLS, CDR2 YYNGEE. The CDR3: CASSAAWGLTHTDTQYF. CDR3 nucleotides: TGTGCCAGCAGCGCCGCTTGGGGACTAACTCACACAGATACGCAGTATTTT. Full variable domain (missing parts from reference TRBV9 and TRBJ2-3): DSGVTQTPKHLITATGQRVTLRCSPRSGDLSVYWYQQSLDQGLQFLIQYYNGEERAKGNILERFSAQQFPDLHSELNLSSLELGDSALYFCASSAAWGLTHTDTQYFGPGTRLTVL.

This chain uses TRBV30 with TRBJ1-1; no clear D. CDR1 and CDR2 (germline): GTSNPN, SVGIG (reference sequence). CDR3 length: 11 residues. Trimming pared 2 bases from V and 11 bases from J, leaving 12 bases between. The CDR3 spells CAWSIGPGAFF. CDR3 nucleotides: TGTGCCTGGAGTATCGGACCGGGGGCTTTCTTT.

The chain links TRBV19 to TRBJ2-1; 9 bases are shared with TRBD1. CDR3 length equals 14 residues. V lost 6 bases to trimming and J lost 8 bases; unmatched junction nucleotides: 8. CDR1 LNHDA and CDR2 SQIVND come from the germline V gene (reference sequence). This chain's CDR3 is CASSPTGGMDEQFF. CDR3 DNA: TGTGCCAGTAGCCCGACAGGGGGAATGGATGAGCAGTTCTTC.

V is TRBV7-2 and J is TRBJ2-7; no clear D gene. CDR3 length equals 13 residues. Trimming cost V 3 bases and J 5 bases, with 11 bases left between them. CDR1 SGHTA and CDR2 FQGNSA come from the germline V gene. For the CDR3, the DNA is TGTGCCAGCAGCTTTTTCTTTGGGCACGAGCAGTACTTC. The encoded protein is CASSFFFGHEQYF.

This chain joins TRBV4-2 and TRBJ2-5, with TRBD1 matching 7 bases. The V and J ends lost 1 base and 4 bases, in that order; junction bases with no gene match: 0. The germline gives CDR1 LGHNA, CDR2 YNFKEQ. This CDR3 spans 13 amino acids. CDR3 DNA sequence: TGTGCCAGCAGCCAAGGACAGGGAGAGACCCAGTACTTC. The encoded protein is CASSQGQGETQYF.

The CDR3 nucleotides read TGTGCCAGCAGTTTATATAGCGGGGGTGTATCTAGCACAGATACGCAGTATTTT. Translating gives CASSLYSGGVSSTDTQYF. The chain uses TRBV27 and TRBJ2-3; TRBD2 aligns across 9 bases. Germline loops: CDR1 MNHEY, CDR2 SMNVEV (reference sequence). The V and J ends lost 1 base and 0 bases, in that order; junction bases with no gene match: 8. The CDR3 consists of 18 residues.

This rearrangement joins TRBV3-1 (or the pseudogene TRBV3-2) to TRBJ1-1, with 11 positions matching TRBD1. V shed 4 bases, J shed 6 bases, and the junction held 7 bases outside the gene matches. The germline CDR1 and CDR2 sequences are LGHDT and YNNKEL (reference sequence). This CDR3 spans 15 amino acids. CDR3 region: CASSLRDRGNAEAFF. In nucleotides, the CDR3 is TGTGCCAGCAGCCTCCGGGACAGGGGGAATGCTGAAGCTTTCTTT.

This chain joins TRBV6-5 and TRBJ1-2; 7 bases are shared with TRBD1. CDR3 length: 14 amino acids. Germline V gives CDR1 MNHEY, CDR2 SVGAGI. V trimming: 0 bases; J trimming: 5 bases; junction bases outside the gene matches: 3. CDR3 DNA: TGTGCCAGCAGTTACTCCCGACAGGGTTATGGCTACACCTTC. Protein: CASSYSRQGYGYTF.

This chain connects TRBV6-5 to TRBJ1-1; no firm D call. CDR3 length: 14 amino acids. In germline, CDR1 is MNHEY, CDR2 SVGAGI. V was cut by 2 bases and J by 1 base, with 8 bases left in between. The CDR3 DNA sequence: TGTGCCAGCAGTTACAGAGGGAGGAACACTGAAGCTTTCTTT. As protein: CASSYRGRNTEAFF.

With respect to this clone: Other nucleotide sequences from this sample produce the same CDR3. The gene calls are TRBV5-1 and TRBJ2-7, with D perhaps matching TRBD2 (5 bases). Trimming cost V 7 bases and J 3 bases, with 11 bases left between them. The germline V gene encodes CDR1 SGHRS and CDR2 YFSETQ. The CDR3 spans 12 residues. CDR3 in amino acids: CASSLGGYEQYF. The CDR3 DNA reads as TGCGCCAGCTCCCTCGGAGGCTACGAGCAGTACTTC.

CDR3 bases: TGCGCCAGCAGTGAGGGTGGGGGGGCTCATCAGCCCCAGCATTTT. It translates to CASSEGGGAHQPQHF. The rearrangement joins TRBV10-1 to TRBJ1-5; possible D gene TRBD1, 6 bases. Germline V gives CDR1 WNHNN, CDR2 SYGVQD (reference sequence). The CDR3 length is 15 residues. V lost 2 bases and J 5 bases, leaving 13 bases between the germline ends.

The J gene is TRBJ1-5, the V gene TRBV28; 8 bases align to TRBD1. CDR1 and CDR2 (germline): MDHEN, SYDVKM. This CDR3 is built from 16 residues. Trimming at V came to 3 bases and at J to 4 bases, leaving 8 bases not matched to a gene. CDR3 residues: CASSFGYNRGNQPQHF. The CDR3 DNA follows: TGTGCCAGCAGTTTTGGGTATAACAGGGGGAATCAGCCCCAGCATTTT.